One sample yielded the 20 T cell receptor beta chains listed below, sequenced in a study of T cells after yellow fever vaccination. Each CDR3 protein gets one entry after TCRdb re-called the 5' RACE reads with MiXCR. The sample lists 200,000 to 300,000 distinct CDR3 sequences, about 7% seen once, with about 0.9% in the top ten. The sequenced sample was CD4+ T cells sorted from PBMCs, obtained 15 days after the yellow fever booster vaccination. The receptors here all came from a man aged 25 to 45 who received the YFV17D yellow fever vaccine.

The sample holds a few counts of this clonotype. The gene calls are TRBV5-1 and TRBJ2-7; D perhaps matches TRBD2 (6 bases). CDR3 length: 16 amino acids. From germline, CDR1 is SGHRS and CDR2 YFSETQ. V was shortened by 1 base and J by 0 bases, with 14 bases between the two germline ends. The CDR3: CASSLKYRGTSYEQYF. CDR3 sequence (DNA): TGCGCCAGCAGCTTGAAGTATCGCGGGACCTCCTACGAGCAGTACTTC. The entire variable domain, with the rest obtained from reference TRBV5-1 and TRBJ2-7, is as follows: KAGVTQTPRYLIKTRGQQVTLSCSPISGHRSVSWYQQTPGQGLQFLFEYFSETQRNKGNFPGRFSGRQFSNSRSEMNVSTLELGDSALYLCASSLKYRGTSYEQYFGPGTRLTVT.

The CDR3 bases are TGTGCCAGCAGCAAAGGCCCGGGACCATGCCAAGAGACCCAGTACTTC. Translation gives CASSKGPGPCQETQYF. The genes are TRBV21-1 and TRBJ2-5; TRBD1 is the table's D call and was not checked against the DNA. TRBV21-1 is annotated as a pseudogene. The CDR3 is 16 residues long.

This clonotype was picked up a small number of times. The rearrangement links TRBV11-2 to TRBJ2-3, with D uncertain. The CDR3 has 13 residues. Trimming left V 4 bases short and J 0 bases short, with 5 bases between. Germline loops: CDR1 SGHAT, CDR2 FQNNGV. As DNA, the CDR3 is TGTGCCAGCAGCTATACAAGCACAGATACGCAGTATTTT. Its protein is CASSYTSTDTQYF.

This clonotype was seen ten or more times. The gene calls are TRBV11-2 and TRBJ2-5, with 8 bases that match TRBD1. V lost 5 bases, J lost 0 bases, and 5 bases stayed unmatched. Germline-derived CDR1 and CDR2 are SGHAT and FQNNGV. CDR3 length: 15 residues. CDR3 nucleotides: TGTGCCAGCAGCCCCAGGACAGGGAACCAAGAGACCCAGTACTTC. Translated, it gives CASSPRTGNQETQYF.

This clonotype was observed a few times. The chain recombines TRBV20-1 with TRBJ1-2; perhaps TRBD1 as D (5 bases). V dropped 0 bases and J dropped 2 bases, with 16 bases sitting between them. CDR3 size: 16 residues. Germline CDR1 and CDR2: DFQATT and SNEGSKA (reference sequence). The CDR3 spells CSARDLSGLQNYGYTF. The CDR3 DNA follows: TGCAGTGCTAGAGATCTATCGGGACTCCAAAACTATGGCTACACCTTC.

This clonotype was seen many times. V and J are TRBV29-1 and TRBJ2-4, with TRBD1 matching over 9 bases. This CDR3 contains 12 residues. Germline trimming cut 6 bases from V and 8 bases from J; bases unmatched to any gene: 5. Germline values: CDR1 SQVTM, CDR2 ANQGSEA. The CDR3: CSVAGQGDIQYF. CDR3 nucleotides: TGCAGCGTGGCGGGACAGGGAGACATTCAGTACTTC.

The gene calls are TRBV19 and TRBJ2-1, with D tentatively TRBD1 or TRBD2 (5 bases each). V was pared by 7 bases and J by 4 bases, with 14 bases between. This CDR3 is built from 14 residues. Germline V gene data show CDR1 as LNHDA and CDR2 as SQIVND (reference sequence). CDR3 region: CASTRGGGYNEQFF. The CDR3 coding sequence is TGTGCCAGTACGAGGGGCGGCGGATACAATGAGCAGTTCTTC.

This rearrangement joins TRBV6-2 or TRBV6-3 to TRBJ2-2; D unresolved. The CDR3 consists of 13 residues. V was clipped by 6 bases and J by 2 bases, with 7 bases between them. In germline, CDR1 is MNHEY, CDR2 SVGEGT. In DNA form, the CDR3 reads TGTGCCAGCAGAATAACTAACACCGGGGAGCTGTTTTTT. Its translation: CASRITNTGELFF.

This chain uses TRBV29-1 with TRBJ1-1; TRBD1 might be the D (5 bases). Germline V gives CDR1 SQVTM, CDR2 ANQGSEA. Trimming left V 7 bases short and J 0 bases short, with 15 bases between. The length of the CDR3 is 14 residues. The CDR3 sequence: CSAEGRAMNTEAFF. The CDR3 DNA follows: TGCAGCGCCGAGGGACGGGCTATGAACACTGAAGCTTTCTTT.

Only a few counts were recorded for this clonotype. The chain employs TRBV7-2 and TRBJ1-3, with D maybe TRBD1 (5 bases). Trimming stripped 5 bases from V and 4 bases from J, with 12 bases between. There are 14 residues in the CDR3. Germline values: CDR1 SGHTA, CDR2 FQGNSA. In DNA, the CDR3 is TGTGCCAGCAGCGCAAGGGGTGGAGGAAACACCATATATTTT. Residues: CASSARGGGNTIYF.

This chain joins TRBV12-3 or TRBV12-4 and TRBJ2-1; 9 nucleotides match TRBD2. V shed 6 bases, J shed 9 bases, and the junction held 15 bases outside the gene matches. This CDR3 is 16 amino acids long. The CDR3 DNA sequence: TGTGCCAGCAGCTCCGGTAGGGGCGGGAGGGTTGGTGAGCAGTTCTTC. This codes for CASSSGRGGRVGEQFF.

At least ten counts were recorded for this clonotype. J is TRBJ1-1 and V is TRBV12-3 or TRBV12-4; the D is unclear. The V end lost 6 bases, the J end lost 4 bases, and 9 bases lay between the germline ends. The length of the CDR3 is 12 residues. The CDR3 protein is CASRSESTEAFF. The DNA of the CDR3 is TGTGCCAGCAGATCCGAGTCCACTGAAGCTTTCTTT.

This clonotype was counted many times. The rearrangement joins TRBV10-3 to TRBJ2-2, with a tentative D call TRBD1 (5 bases). Trimming cost V 6 bases and J 11 bases, with 13 bases left between them. CDR3 size: 12 residues. CDR1 and CDR2 from the germline V gene are ENHRY and SYGVKD. In DNA, the CDR3 is TGTGCCATCAGCGCAAAAGGGGCTGAGCTGTTTTTT. Translated: CAISAKGAELFF.

This clonotype was seen more than once but under ten times. The chain employs TRBV6-2 or TRBV6-3 and TRBJ1-1; no definite D call. The CDR3 is made up of 11 amino acids. V was shortened by 6 bases and J by 9 bases, with 11 bases between the two germline ends. CDR1 and CDR2 from the germline V gene are MNHEY and SVGEGT. Here the CDR3 reads CASSQTGKAFF. Here the CDR3 DNA reads TGTGCCAGCAGCCAGACGGGAAAAGCTTTCTTT.

The chain recombines TRBV7-8 with TRBJ2-2; weak D call: TRBD1 (6 bases). The germline V gene encodes CDR1 SGHVS and CDR2 FQNEAQ. V was cut by 5 bases and J by 6 bases, with 16 bases left in between. The length of the CDR3 is 15 residues. The CDR3 coding sequence is TGTGCCAGCAGCCCCGTACAGGGTATCCCCGGGGAGCTGTTTTTT. Encoded protein: CASSPVQGIPGELFF.

This clonotype showed up many times. The J gene is TRBJ2-3, the V gene TRBV7-2, with 10 bases aligning to TRBD2. The germline gives CDR1 SGHTA, CDR2 FQGNSA. After removal of 4 bases from V and 5 bases from J, the junction contained 6 bases not matched to a gene. The CDR3 covers 15 residues. DNA of the CDR3: TGTGCCAGCAGCTCTAGCGGGAGCGAGGGAGATACGCAGTATTTT. Encoded protein: CASSSSGSEGDTQYF.

This clonotype was seen more than once but under ten times. The chain links TRBV7-9 to TRBJ2-7; weak D call: TRBD1 (7 bases). Between the trimmed V and J ends, which lost 6 bases and 2 bases, there was a span of 17 bases. The CDR3 sequence is 15 residues long. CDR1 is SEHNR, CDR2 FQNEAQ, per germline (reference sequence). The CDR3, as DNA: TGTGCCAGCAGGCCCTCCGCGGGACAGACCTACGAGCAGTACTTC. Its protein product is CASRPSAGQTYEQYF.

The sample holds a few counts of this clonotype. The CDR3 DNA reads as TGTGCCAGCAGCCAGGGGTCCAGCCAGCCCCAGCATTTT. It translates to CASSQGSSQPQHF. The chain joins TRBV7-9 to TRBJ1-5, with D maybe TRBD1 (6 bases). V lost 5 bases, J lost 7 bases, and 12 bases lay in between. Germline lookup yields CDR1 SEHNR and CDR2 FQNEAQ (reference sequence). This CDR3 is built from 13 residues.

This chain's CDR3 is CSAPRTSGDNEQFF. CDR3 DNA sequence: TGCAGTGCGCCTAGGACTAGCGGTGACAATGAGCAGTTCTTC. The chain links TRBV20-1 to TRBJ2-1; 10 positions agree with TRBD2. There are 14 residues in the CDR3. J lost 5 bases, V lost 6 bases, and 7 bases had no gene match. Germline V gene data show CDR1 as DFQATT and CDR2 as SNEGSKA (reference sequence).

In regard to this clonotype: Germline is not matched at one junction end, which may reflect a read error. The CDR3 spells CAGREADTGELFF. For the CDR3, the DNA is TGTGCCGGCAGGGAGGCGGACACCGGGGAGCTGTTTTTT. The J gene is TRBJ2-2, the V gene TRBV2, with a possible D match to TRBD2 (6 bases). The CDR3 sequence is 13 residues long. CDR1 and CDR2 (germline): SNHLY, FYNNEI.